These T cell receptor beta chains were read from a single sample in a study of blood T cells in healthy people across ages. One entry per CDR3 protein results from TCRdb running MiXCR on the 5' RACE reads. The sample holds more than 1.4 million distinct CDR3 sequences, 42% seen once. Sequenced material: blood. These receptors all stem from a young woman in good health. CDR3s include the opening cysteine and the closing phenylalanine or tryptophan. A D gene is named only where the DNA matches it firmly. Clone sizes are given selectively: once, few, many, or a class where the clone is expanded.

DNA	CDR3	J	length	size	D	V
TGTGCCAGCAGTTCCAGACGACTAGCGGGAGTCACCTACGAGCAGTACTTC	CASSSRRLAGVTYEQYF	TRBJ2-7	17	few	TRBD2	TRBV6-2/TRBV6-3
TGCGCCAGCAGCTTGGGAGGGGACTATCCCTACGAGCAGTACTTC	CASSLGGDYPYEQYF	TRBJ2-7	15	NA	TRBD2	TRBV5-1
TGTGCCAGCAGTTTAGAACAAGGAGTACAGCCCCAGCATTTT	CASSLEQGVQPQHF	TRBJ1-5	14	NA	NA	TRBV27
TGTGCCACCAGCAGAGATTACAAGGGTGAGCAGTTCTTC	CATSRDYKGEQFF	TRBJ2-1	13	NA	NA	TRBV15
TGTGCCAGCAACCAGAGGGCACAGGGGACTGGAACAGATACGCAGTATTTT	CASNQRAQGTGTDTQYF	TRBJ2-3	17	NA	NA	TRBV12-3/TRBV12-4
TGTGCCAGCAGCTTAGATACCCCCCGTGTGGAGCAGTACTTC	CASSLDTPRVEQYF	TRBJ2-7	14	NA	NA	TRBV7-9
TGTGCCAGCAGTTACTCGGAGGGGGTCAATGAGCAGTTCTTC	CASSYSEGVNEQFF	TRBJ2-1	14	few	NA	TRBV6-5
TGTGCCAGCAGTTACTCCCGCTTTTCGAACTATGGCTACACCTTC	CASSYSRFSNYGYTF	TRBJ1-2	15	NA	NA	TRBV6-5
TGCGCCAGCAGCCAAGCGGCGGACTACTACGAGCAGTACTTC	CASSQAADYYEQYF	TRBJ2-7	14	few	NA	TRBV4-1
TGTGCCAGCAGTGAAGGTGGAATATACTATGGCTACACCTTC	CASSEGGIYYGYTF	TRBJ1-2	14	NA	NA	TRBV2
TGTGCCAGCAGCCCATTCCCGACTAGCGGGGGTAGAGAGACCCAGTACTTC	CASSPFPTSGGRETQYF	TRBJ2-5	17	once	TRBD2	TRBV11-2
TGTGCCAGCAGCTCCGGGCCCTATGGCTACACCTTC	CASSSGPYGYTF	TRBJ1-2	12	many	NA	TRBV6-5
TGCAACGATAGGACACCTTGGGGCTACACCTTC	CNDRTPWGYTF	TRBJ1-2	11	NA	NA	TRBV29-1
TGCAGCAGGTACGACTCCTACAATGAGCAGTTCTTC	CSRYDSYNEQFF	TRBJ2-1	12	NA	NA	TRBV29-1
TGTGCCAGCAGGGGGACTAGCCCGATCACCGGGGAGCTGTTTTTT	CASRGTSPITGELFF	TRBJ2-2	15	NA	TRBD2	TRBV27
TGTGCCAGCAGCCAACATCTAGCGGGAGAATACAATGAGCAGTTCTTC	CASSQHLAGEYNEQFF	TRBJ2-1	16	few	TRBD2	TRBV3-1
TGTGCTAGTGGTTTCCAGGTAGCGCCTAACAATGAGCAGTTCTTC	CASGFQVAPNNEQFF	TRBJ2-1	15	NA	NA	TRBV12-5
TGCGCCAGCAGCCAAGATGGGCAGGGAGATTCACCCCTCCACTTT	CASSQDGQGDSPLHF	TRBJ1-6	15	NA	NA	TRBV4-1
TGTGCCAGCAGCACTGATAGCGGGAATGGCACAGATACGCAGTATTTT	CASSTDSGNGTDTQYF	TRBJ2-3	16	once	TRBD2	TRBV5-5
TGCGCCAGCAGCCAAGTCGCAGCCAGTTATGGCTACACCTTC	CASSQVAASYGYTF	TRBJ1-2	14	NA	NA	TRBV4-1
TGTGCCAGCAGCCCCCGGGACAGCAAAGCTAACTATGGCTACACCTTC	CASSPRDSKANYGYTF	TRBJ1-2	16	NA	TRBD1	TRBV28
TGTGCCAGCAGCTCGTTCTTAGGGACAGCTGCTCAGACTGAAGCTTTCTTT	CASSSFLGTAAQTEAFF	TRBJ1-1	17	NA	TRBD1	TRBV12-3/TRBV12-4
TGTGCCAGCAGTTTAAGAAGCGGGGGGCCCGGGGATACGCAGTATTTT	CASSLRSGGPGDTQYF	TRBJ2-3	16	NA	TRBD2	TRBV27
TGCAGCGTTGAAGATCCACAGGGGATAGATACGCAGTATTTT	CSVEDPQGIDTQYF	TRBJ2-3	14	NA	TRBD1	TRBV29-1
TGTGCCAGCAGTGAGGGCCCAATGGGGCTAGAGACCCAGTACTTC	CASSEGPMGLETQYF	TRBJ2-5	15	NA	NA	TRBV6-1
TGTGCCAGCAGCTTCAGACCGGTCCGAGGGAACACTGAAGCTTTCTTT	CASSFRPVRGNTEAFF	TRBJ1-1	16	NA	NA	TRBV12-3/TRBV12-4
TGTGGGGCGGCAGGGGGGCCGACTCTCTCTGGAAACACCATATATTTT	CGAAGGPTLSGNTIYF	TRBJ1-3	16	NA	TRBD1	TRBV2
TGTGCCTCTAAGGTGGGAGGAGGAAAAGAGCAGTACTTC	CASKVGGGKEQYF	TRBJ2-5	13	few	NA	TRBV6-1
TGTGCCAGCAGTGAAGGAGGACAGGTGGGCCAGCCCCAGCATTTT	CASSEGGQVGQPQHF	TRBJ1-5	15	few	TRBD1	TRBV6-1
TGTGCCAGCACCGCCAGGCAGGGGAATGGCTACACCTTC	CASTARQGNGYTF	TRBJ1-2	13	NA	NA	TRBV7-2
TGCAGTGCTAGATTTTCCGAAGCGGGAGCAACAGATACGCAGTATTTT	CSARFSEAGATDTQYF	TRBJ2-3	16	few	TRBD2	TRBV20-1
TGTGCCACCTCCGGGACAGGGGTCTACGAGCAGTACTTC	CATSGTGVYEQYF	TRBJ2-7	13	few	TRBD1	TRBV6-5
TGTGCCAGCACCGGGACCGGCCACACAGATACGCAGTATTTT	CASTGTGHTDTQYF	TRBJ2-3	14	NA	NA	TRBV27
TGTGCCAGCAGCCAAGAAATCTTAGCACGTACAGATACGCAGTATTTT	CASSQEILARTDTQYF	TRBJ2-3	16	few	NA	TRBV3-1
TGTGCCAGCAGCCAAGGAATAGCGGAAGAGACCCAGTACTTC	CASSQGIAEETQYF	TRBJ2-5	14	NA	NA	TRBV14
TGTGCCAGCAGTAAGGTCGGTGAAGCTTTCTTT	CASSKVGEAFF	TRBJ1-1	11	few	NA	TRBV28
TGTGCCAGCAGCTTCAGGACGGGACTAGCGGGAGGGCGTTACGAGCAGTACTTC	CASSFRTGLAGGRYEQYF	TRBJ2-7	18	NA	TRBD2	TRBV7-8
TGCAGTGCTAGACCGAGCACAGGGGGCATGAACACTGAAGCTTTCTTT	CSARPSTGGMNTEAFF	TRBJ1-1	16	NA	TRBD1	TRBV20-1
TGTGCCAGCAGCCAAGATCGACCAGGGATGAATGAGCAGTTCTTC	CASSQDRPGMNEQFF	TRBJ2-1	15	few	NA	TRBV3-1